One and the same sample provided the 13 T cell receptor beta chains below, sequenced in a study of shared T cell receptors in the human thymus. The table came from immunoSEQ multiplex PCR; TCRdb's copy has only in-frame clones and leaves some out. The sample holds over 450,000 clones; about 84% are singletons and the top ten take more than 0.01%. These records were also assigned to another study, of human thymus T cells.

The specimen was thymocytes. These receptors all stem from a boy younger than two with a congenital heart defect.

This rearrangement joins TRBV10-1 to TRBJ2-1; 8 bases agree with TRBD2. V trimming: 7 bases; J trimming: 6 bases; junction bases outside the gene matches: 8. The CDR3 extends over 14 amino acids. CDR1 and CDR2 (germline): WNHNN, SYGVQD (reference sequence). CDR3 sequence (DNA): TGCGCCAGCACGGGGGAAGCGGGAGCCAATGAGCAGTTCTTC. Its translation is CASTGEAGANEQFF.

This chain joins TRBV27 and TRBJ2-6; tentative D call: TRBD1 (6 bases). The ends were cut back, 5 bases at V and 4 bases at J, with 15 bases in the middle. In germline, CDR1 is MNHEY, CDR2 SMNVEV (reference sequence). This CDR3 is built from 16 residues. The CDR3 nucleotides read TGTGCCAGCAGTCCGGAACAGGGCCCCGGGGCCAACGTCCTGACTTTC. It codes for CASSPEQGPGANVLTF.

The sample holds one count of this clone. The genes are TRBV11-2 and TRBJ2-1, with 13 nucleotides matching TRBD2. The CDR3 is 18 residues long. V lost 5 bases and J lost 4; bases outside the gene matches: 11. Germline V gene sequence: CDR1 SGHAT, CDR2 FQNNGV. CDR3 region: CASSPGLAGAPNYNEQFF. In DNA form, the CDR3 reads TGTGCCAGCAGCCCCGGACTAGCGGGGGCCCCGAATTACAATGAGCAGTTCTTC. The full variable domain, completed using reference TRBV11-2 and TRBJ2-1, is EAGVAQSPRYKIIEKRQSVAFWCNPISGHATLYWYQQILGQGPKLLIQFQNNGVVDDSQLPKDRFSAERLKGVDSTLKIQPAKLEDSAVYLCASSPGLAGAPNYNEQFFGPGTRLTVL.

This chain links TRBV21-1 with TRBJ2-7; the D call TRBD1 from the table was never checked on the DNA. TRBV21-1 is a recognized pseudogene. The CDR3 consists of 15 residues. The CDR3, as DNA: TGTGCCAGCACCCCTAACCGGGACAGGGGTTACGAGCAGTACTTC. This gives the protein CASTPNRDRGYEQYF.

This sequence joins TRBV4-1 and TRBJ2-2; TRBD2 agrees at 9 bases. The CDR3 runs 18 residues. Germline lookup yields CDR1 MGHRA and CDR2 YSYEKL. The V and J ends lost 0 bases and 4 bases, in that order; junction bases with no gene match: 9. The CDR3 region is CASSQDRGTSSATGELFF. The CDR3 DNA sequence: TGCGCCAGCAGCCAAGATCGCGGGACTAGCTCTGCCACCGGGGAGCTGTTTTTT.

As for this clone: Additional DNA sequences in this sample encode the identical CDR3. This chain joins TRBV27 and TRBJ2-3; D remains ambiguous. CDR3 size: 11 residues. In germline, CDR1 is MNHEY, CDR2 SMNVEV (reference sequence). Trimming cost V 6 bases and J 2 bases, with 3 bases left between them. CDR3: CASSSTDTQYF. The CDR3, as DNA: TGTGCCAGCAGCTCCACAGATACGCAGTATTTT.

This chain connects TRBV5-8 to TRBJ1-3, with 10 bases fitting TRBD1. The CDR3 extends over 18 amino acids. V gave up 3 bases and J gave up 1 base; unmatched junction bases: 10. Germline V gene sequence: CDR1 SGHTS, CDR2 YDEGEE. The CDR3 loop reads CASSYRTGGPFSGNTIYF. For the CDR3, the DNA is TGTGCCAGCAGCTATCGGACAGGGGGTCCTTTTTCTGGAAACACCATATATTTT. Complete variable domain (other parts from reference TRBV5-8 and TRBJ1-3): EAGVTQSPTHLIKTRGQQATLRCSPISGHTSVYWYQQALGLGLQFLLWYDEGEERNRGNFPPRFSGRQFPNYSSELNVNALELEDSALYLCASSYRTGGPFSGNTIYFGEGSWLTVV.

This clone appeared a single time. The gene calls are TRBV19 and TRBJ1-1; TRBD1 matches 8 bases. Per the germline V gene, CDR1 is LNHDA and CDR2 is SQIVND (reference sequence). This CDR3 region has 15 residues. V was clipped by 5 bases and J by 5 bases; unmatched bases: 10. CDR3 coding DNA: TGTGCCAGTAGTCCAAATAACAGGGGGGTGACTGAAGCTTTCTTT. Translated, it gives CASSPNNRGVTEAFF.

The chain has TRBV6-1 and TRBJ2-3; D call uncertain. Deletions cut 2 bases from V and 6 bases from J, with 18 bases between. This CDR3 is 16 amino acids long. Germline V gene sequence: CDR1 MNHNS, CDR2 SASEGT. The CDR3 nucleotides read TGTGCCAGCAGTGAAAAACAGACGTGGTTTCTTGATACGCAGTATTTT. As protein: CASSEKQTWFLDTQYF.

The chain uses TRBV13 and TRBJ2-7; D not certain. The CDR3 totals 13 residues. The germline V and J ends were trimmed by 4 bases and 0 bases, with 7 bases remaining between them. Germline V lookup: CDR1 PRHDT, CDR2 FYEKMQ (reference sequence). The CDR3 DNA is TGTGCCAGCAGCTCCACGGTCTCCTACGAGCAGTACTTC. This sequence encodes CASSSTVSYEQYF.

This sequence joins TRBV7-2 and TRBJ2-1; weak D call: TRBD2 (6 bases). CDR1 is SGHTA, CDR2 FQGNSA, per germline. Trimming shortened V by 7 bases and J by 5 bases, and 24 bases separated the two germline ends. CDR3 length: 17 residues. CDR3 sequence (DNA): TGTGCCAGCACCAATGGAGGGGCCATAGTCCCGGACAATGAGCAGTTCTTC. This codes for CASTNGGAIVPDNEQFF. Full variable domain (remainder filled in from reference TRBV7-2 and TRBJ2-1): GAGVSQSPSNKVTEKGKDVELRCDPISGHTALYWYRQSLGQGLEFLIYFQGNSAPDKSGLPSDRFSAERTGGSVSTLTIQRTQQEDSAVYLCASTNGGAIVPDNEQFFGPGTRLTVL.

The genes are TRBV28 and TRBJ2-1; TRBD2 might be the D (6 bases). From germline, CDR1 is MDHEN and CDR2 SYDVKM. Trimming shortened V by 5 bases and J by 4 bases, and 18 bases separated the two germline ends. The CDR3 is made up of 16 amino acids. CDR3 region: CASSPPRRDLYNEQFF. The CDR3 DNA reads as TGTGCCAGCAGTCCCCCGCGGCGGGATTTATACAATGAGCAGTTCTTC.

This chain uses TRBV6-5 with TRBJ1-4, with unresolved D. V lost 4 bases, J lost 3 bases, and 12 bases lay in between. The V gene's germline CDR1 is MNHEY and CDR2 SVGAGI. The CDR3 is made up of 15 amino acids. The CDR3 DNA follows: TGTGCCAGCAGTTCCGCGGGGAGGGCTAATGAAAAACTGTTTTTT. Its translation is CASSSAGRANEKLFF.